Presented here are 10 T cell receptor beta chains from one specimen sequenced in a study of T cell responses to AZD1222 COVID-19 vaccine. TCRdb's copy holds only in-frame clones and misses some; the assay was immunoSEQ multiplex PCR. The table has about 140,000 clones, around 89% seen once. The sample here was peripheral blood, taken 28 days after the second AZD1222 dose. These TCRs come from an adult who received the AZD1222 COVID-19 vaccine.

This sequence joins TRBV7-2 and TRBJ2-7; possible D gene TRBD2, 5 bases. The CDR3 covers 13 residues. Germline assignment: CDR1 SGHTA and CDR2 FQGNSA. V was cut by 6 bases and J by 0 bases, with 9 bases left in between. CDR3 bases: TGTGCCAGCAGAAGCGGCAGCTCCTACGAGCAGTACTTC. Translating gives CASRSGSSYEQYF.

This clone was recorded at least ten times. The chain has TRBV28 and TRBJ2-2; D unclear. CDR3 length: 13 residues. Germline V gene data show CDR1 as MDHEN and CDR2 as SYDVKM. V was pared by 6 bases and J by 8 bases, with 13 bases between. The CDR3 region has the DNA TGTGCCAGCAGGGCAGTGGGTGGTGGGGAGCTGTTTTTT. Its translation is CASRAVGGGELFF. Looking up the rest from reference TRBV28 and TRBJ2-2 gives the full variable domain: DVKVTQSSRYLVKRTGEKVFLECVQDMDHENMFWYRQDPGLGLRLIYFSYDVKMKEKGDIPEGYSVSREKKERFSLILESASTNQTSMYLCASRAVGGGELFFGEGSRLTVL.

The V and J genes are TRBV7-2 and TRBJ2-3, with D unclear. The V gene's germline CDR1 is SGHTA and CDR2 FQGNSA. This CDR3 spans 14 amino acids. Trimming took 1 base from V and 6 from J, leaving 11 bases between them. The CDR3 is CASSLDGPLDTQYF. CDR3 in DNA: TGTGCCAGCAGCTTAGATGGGCCTCTGGATACGCAGTATTTT.

The chain combines TRBV5-6 with TRBJ1-5; D unresolved. V shed 3 bases and J shed 5 bases, with 6 bases lying between them. CDR1 is SGHDT and CDR2 is YYEEEE in the germline V gene. This CDR3 contains 12 residues. The CDR3 reads CASSSDHQPQHF. CDR3 DNA sequence: TGTGCCAGCAGCTCGGACCATCAGCCCCAGCATTTT.

CDR3: CASSAAGDYNSPLHF. CDR3 sequence (DNA): TGTGCCAGCAGCGCCGCAGGGGACTACAATTCACCCCTCCACTTT. This chain connects TRBV7-6 to TRBJ1-6; D possibly corresponds to TRBD1 (6 bases). The V gene's germline CDR1 is SGHVS and CDR2 FNYEAQ. V gave up 5 bases and J gave up 7 bases, with 15 bases separating them. CDR3 size: 15 residues.

About this clone: This CDR3 is also generated by other DNA sequences in the sample. The rearrangement joins TRBV6-5 to TRBJ1-1; a weak D match, TRBD1 (5 bases). This CDR3 comprises 13 residues. The V gene lost 3 bases and the J gene lost 5 bases, with 10 bases spanning the gap. Looked up from germline, CDR1 is MNHEY and CDR2 is SVGAGI. CDR3: CASSYPGGTEAFF. The CDR3 nucleotides are TGTGCCAGCAGTTATCCTGGGGGTACTGAAGCTTTCTTT.

Here the CDR3 DNA reads TGTGCCAGCAGCCCCCCCTACAATCAGCCCCAGCATTTT. Translation: CASSPPYNQPQHF. This rearrangement joins TRBV28 to TRBJ1-5; D gene uncertain. Germline loops: CDR1 MDHEN, CDR2 SYDVKM. V was cut by 6 bases and J by 3 bases, with 9 bases left in between. CDR3 length: 13 amino acids.

This sequence joins TRBV28 and TRBJ2-2, with unresolved D. The CDR3 is 12 residues long. The V gene lost 2 bases and the J gene lost 6 bases, with 4 bases spanning the gap. Germline assignment: CDR1 MDHEN and CDR2 SYDVKM. CDR3 coding DNA: TGTGCCAGCAGTTTACCCGCCGGGGAGCTGTTTTTT. As protein: CASSLPAGELFF. Using reference TRBV28 and TRBJ2-2 for the parts outside the CDR3, the full variable domain is DVKVTQSSRYLVKRTGEKVFLECVQDMDHENMFWYRQDPGLGLRLIYFSYDVKMKEKGDIPEGYSVSREKKERFSLILESASTNQTSMYLCASSLPAGELFFGEGSRLTVL.

The chain has TRBV19 and TRBJ1-2; TRBD1 matches at 12 bases. The CDR3 contains 15 residues. After removal of 6 bases from V and 2 bases from J, the junction contained 4 bases not matched to a gene. Germline loops: CDR1 LNHDA, CDR2 SQIVND (reference sequence). The DNA for the CDR3 is TGTGCCAGTAGACCGGGACAGGGGGCGAACTATGGCTACACCTTC. It specifies CASRPGQGANYGYTF.

This clone was seen a single time. The chain links TRBV5-1 to TRBJ2-7, with D possibly TRBD1 on 5 matching bases. The CDR3 spans 14 residues. The germline CDR1 and CDR2 sequences are SGHRS and YFSETQ. V shed 2 bases and J shed 1 base, with 10 bases lying between them. The CDR3 bases are TGCGCCAGCAGCTTAGGGGTTGGGTCCTACGAGCAGTACTTC. This gives the protein CASSLGVGSYEQYF.